The present T cell receptor beta chain was sequenced within a study of shared clonotypes between healthy human individuals (dated by TCRdb to 2020 to 2022). At the level of the whole study: The cohort comprised a couple of women and a few men aged 18 to 49 years. For each donor, CD4 naive and CD4 memory were each run on three plates, CD8 naive on two plates, and CD8 memory on one plate. Blood TCR repertoires of about five healthy adults were deeply sequenced to estimate repertoire size and the extent of clonotype sharing between individuals. To increase sequencing depth and limit assay-specific biases, TCR repertoire library preparation and sequencing were carried out by different laboratories using diverse techniques. Each donor's leukapheresis produced roughly between roughly 0.85 and 9.5 billion PBMCs.

With regard to this clone: This clone's antigen is unknown. The record has no base qualities; no much larger clone is one base away.

TCR CDR3 regions were amplified from genomic DNA by multiplex PCR using the deep immunoSEQ assay. For each cell subset, the extracted genomic DNA was distributed evenly across all wells of several immunoSEQ 96-well plates, and each plate served as one replicate. For sorted subsets, each replicate PCR was loaded with approximately 200 ng genomic DNA, equivalent to 30,000 or so T cell genomes. The purified libraries were quantified using a Qubit 3.0 fluorometer, sized with a Bioanalyzer 2100, and then quantified again using the KAPA Library Quantification kit. Every immunoSEQ 96-well plate was sequenced on a dedicated single-read 150-cycle Illumina NextSeq 550 flow cell. As for the original processing: Because the immunoSEQ output included only junctional sequences and no quality scores, the filtering could not be the same as the filtering used for full-length reads. To assign V/J genes and CDR3, sequences were annotated against IMGT germline references using PyIR, a Python wrapper for IgBLAST v1.9. Reads were filtered out if the reads had weak V/J assignments (E-value above 1e-6), no CDR3, stop codons, out-of-frame junctions, or ambiguous translated residues. V3J clonotypes were defined by identical inferred V gene, J gene, and CDR3 amino acid sequence. Percentage overlap between repertoires was computed as shared unique clonotypes divided by the size of the smaller repertoire. RTK rarefaction, the Chao1 estimator, and Recon v2.1 estimates of unobserved clonotypes were used to assess repertoire richness. Generation probabilities for all TCRbeta clonotypes obtained by the gDNA method from a handful of donors were computed using OLGA. As stored in TCRdb, this immuneACCESS dataset retains in-frame rearrangements with V and J assigned. A fraction of the clones does not appear; measured against another copy, unresolved V genes explain less than half of the discrepancy, and the remainder lacks a known reason. The DNA was the basis for D and trimming; V, J and clone size are from that table. Counted in this sample were about 1.1 million clones; around 78% of them appeared once. 0.6% to 0.7% of the sample belongs to the ten largest clones.

Taken from the germline V gene, the CDR1 and CDR2 loops are MGHDK and SYGVNS. The CDR3 runs 15 amino acids, cysteine and phenylalanine included. Of the read, only the CDR3 DNA is kept; its 45 bases are in frame from base 1. Overall results and qualifications from the work: Even with the large sequencing depth, rarefaction of the sorted-subset datasets indicated that sequencing was incomplete. Clonotypes shared by all four sorted-subset donors showed higher generation probabilities than non-shared clonotypes. Sampling was restricted to blood, and TCR repertoires in tissues likely differ from the TCR repertoires found in blood. Naive subsets generally had larger estimated clonotype richness than memory subsets. Pairwise subsampling indicated that sequencing depth was expected to affect the degree of clonotype sharing among donors. Across four donors, about 4.5% of naive CD4, roughly 3.8% of naive CD8, about 2.3% of memory CD4, and approximately 0.4% of memory CD8 clonotypes were shared. The small number of donors limited the genetic and exposure-history diversity represented.

The donors were healthy, HIV-negative adults with no recently reported acute infections or vaccinations. Every donor was a Caucasian adult residing in Nashville, Tennessee, USA. Magnetic negative selection was used to enrich CD4+ T cells, after which naive cells were positively selected on CD45RA and the negative fraction became the memory subset. Blood was obtained by leukapheresis, after which PBMCs were separated by Ficoll-Histopaque density gradient centrifugation and cryopreserved in liquid nitrogen vapor phase. Analytical flow cytometry was used to check the purity and quantity of every magnetically sorted T cell population. From each sorted fraction, genomic DNA was isolated and quantified by UV absorbance on a Nanodrop 2000c.

The specimen was memory CD4+ T cells from PBMCs. The cell subset or site label corresponds to: CD45RA-negative fraction. The chain couples TRBV25-1 to TRBJ2-5; there is no confident call for the D gene. The J call is uncertain, as TRBJ2-7 better fits the DNA end. This TCR was recovered from a man aged 18 to 29 in good health. Some clones in this sample may be carry-over from other donors' samples. The CDR3 sequence is CASSGPLENSYEQYF. The bases read TGTGCCAGCAGTGGCCCCCTGGAGAACTCCTACGAGCAGTACTTC.